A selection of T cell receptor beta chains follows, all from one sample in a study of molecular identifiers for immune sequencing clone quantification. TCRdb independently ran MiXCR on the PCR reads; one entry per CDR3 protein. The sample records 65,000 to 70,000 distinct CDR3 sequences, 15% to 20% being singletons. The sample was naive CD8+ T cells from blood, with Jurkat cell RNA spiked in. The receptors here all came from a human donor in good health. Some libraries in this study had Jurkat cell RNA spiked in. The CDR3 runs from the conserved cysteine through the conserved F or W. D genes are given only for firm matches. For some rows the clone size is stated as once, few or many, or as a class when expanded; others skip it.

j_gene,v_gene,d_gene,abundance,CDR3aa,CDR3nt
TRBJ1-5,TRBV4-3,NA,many,CASSQDRGKGQPQHF,TGCGCCAGCAGCCAAGATCGGGGGAAGGGGCAGCCCCAGCATTTT
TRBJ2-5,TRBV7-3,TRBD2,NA,CASSLAGGPGETQYF,TGTGCCAGCAGCTTAGCGGGAGGGCCAGGGGAGACCCAGTACTTC
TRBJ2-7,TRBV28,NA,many,CASSWDNAYEQYF,TGTGCCAGCAGTTGGGACAACGCCTACGAGCAGTACTTC
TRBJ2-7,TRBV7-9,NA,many,CASGHVPGEQYF,TGTGCCAGCGGTCATGTGCCAGGCGAGCAGTACTTC
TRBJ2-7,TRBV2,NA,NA,CASSSVGDEQYF,TGTGCCAGCAGTTCTGTCGGGGACGAGCAGTACTTC
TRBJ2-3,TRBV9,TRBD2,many,CASSVGLAGDADTQYF,TGTGCCAGCAGCGTAGGACTAGCGGGAGACGCAGATACGCAGTATTTT
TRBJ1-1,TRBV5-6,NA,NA,CASSLVPRGGNTEAFF,TGTGCCAGCAGCTTGGTCCCCAGGGGAGGGAACACTGAAGCTTTCTTT
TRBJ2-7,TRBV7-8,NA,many,CASSLPQNTPYEQYF,TGTGCCAGCAGCTTGCCCCAGAACACCCCCTACGAGCAGTACTTC
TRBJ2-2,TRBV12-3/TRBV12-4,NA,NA,CASSLGTPNTGGLFF,TGTGCCAGCAGTCTTGGGACACCGAACACCGGGGGGCTGTTTTTT
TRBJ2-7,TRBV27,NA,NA,CASSYTLGTVGEQYF,TGTGCCAGCAGCTATACCTTGGGGACCGTCGGCGAGCAGTACTTC